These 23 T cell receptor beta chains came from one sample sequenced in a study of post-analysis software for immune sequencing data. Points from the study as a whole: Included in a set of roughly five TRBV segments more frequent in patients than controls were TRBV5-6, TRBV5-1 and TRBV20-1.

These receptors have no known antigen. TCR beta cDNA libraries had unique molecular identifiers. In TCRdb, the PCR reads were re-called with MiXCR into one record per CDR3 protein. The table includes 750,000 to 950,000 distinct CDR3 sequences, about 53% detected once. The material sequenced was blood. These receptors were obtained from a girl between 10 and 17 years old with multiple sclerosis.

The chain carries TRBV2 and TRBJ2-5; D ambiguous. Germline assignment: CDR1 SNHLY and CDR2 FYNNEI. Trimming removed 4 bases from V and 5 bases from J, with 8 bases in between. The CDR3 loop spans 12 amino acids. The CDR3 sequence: CASSGAEETQYF. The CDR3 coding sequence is TGTGCCAGCAGTGGGGCAGAGGAGACCCAGTACTTC.

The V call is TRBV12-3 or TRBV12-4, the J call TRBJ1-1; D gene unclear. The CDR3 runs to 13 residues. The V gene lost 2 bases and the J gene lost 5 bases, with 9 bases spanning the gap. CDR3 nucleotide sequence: TGTGCCAGCAGTTTATCACACCGGACTGAAGCTTTCTTT. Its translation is CASSLSHRTEAFF.

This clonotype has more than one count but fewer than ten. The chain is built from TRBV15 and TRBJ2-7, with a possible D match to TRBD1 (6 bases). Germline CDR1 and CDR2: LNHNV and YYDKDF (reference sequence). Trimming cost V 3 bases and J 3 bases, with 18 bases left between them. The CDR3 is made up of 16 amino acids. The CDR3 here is CATSRKFGLRGYEQYF. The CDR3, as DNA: TGTGCCACCAGCAGGAAGTTTGGACTCAGGGGCTACGAGCAGTACTTC.

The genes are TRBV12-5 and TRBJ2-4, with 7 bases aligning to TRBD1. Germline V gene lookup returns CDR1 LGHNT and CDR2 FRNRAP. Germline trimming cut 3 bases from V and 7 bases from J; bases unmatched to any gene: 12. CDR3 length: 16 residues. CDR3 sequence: CASGFILQGSGNIQYF. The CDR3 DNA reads TGTGCTAGTGGTTTCATCTTACAGGGGTCTGGGAACATTCAGTACTTC.

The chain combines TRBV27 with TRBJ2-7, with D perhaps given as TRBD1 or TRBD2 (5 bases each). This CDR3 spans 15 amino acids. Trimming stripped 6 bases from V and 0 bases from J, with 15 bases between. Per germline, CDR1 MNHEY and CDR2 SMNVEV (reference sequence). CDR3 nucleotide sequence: TGTGCCAGCAGGACGGGACCGAAGAGCTCCTACGAGCAGTACTTC. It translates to CASRTGPKSSYEQYF.

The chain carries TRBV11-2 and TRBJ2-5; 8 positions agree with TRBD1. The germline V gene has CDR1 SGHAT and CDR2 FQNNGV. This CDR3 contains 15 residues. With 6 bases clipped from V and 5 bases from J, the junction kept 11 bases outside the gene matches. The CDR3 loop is CASSLTGTGGETQYF. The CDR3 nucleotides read TGTGCCAGCAGTTTGACCGGGACAGGCGGCGAGACCCAGTACTTC.

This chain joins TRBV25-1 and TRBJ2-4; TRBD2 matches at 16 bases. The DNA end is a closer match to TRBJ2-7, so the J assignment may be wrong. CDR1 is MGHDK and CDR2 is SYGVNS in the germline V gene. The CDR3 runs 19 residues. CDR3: CASSGKKDPGLAGGYEQYF. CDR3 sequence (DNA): TGTGCCAGCAGTGGTAAAAAGGATCCGGGACTAGCGGGAGGGTACGAGCAGTACTTC.

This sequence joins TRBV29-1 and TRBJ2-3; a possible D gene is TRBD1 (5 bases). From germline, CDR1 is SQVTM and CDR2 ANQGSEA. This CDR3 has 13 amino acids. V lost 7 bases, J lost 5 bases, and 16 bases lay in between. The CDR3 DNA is TGCAGCGCTCAGGGTAACTGGGGAGATACGCAGTATTTT. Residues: CSAQGNWGDTQYF.

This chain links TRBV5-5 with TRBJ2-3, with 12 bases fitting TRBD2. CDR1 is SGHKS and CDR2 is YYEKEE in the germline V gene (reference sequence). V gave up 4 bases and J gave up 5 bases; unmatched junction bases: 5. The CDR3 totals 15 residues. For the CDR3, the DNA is TGTGCCAGCAGCCCGCGACTAGCGGGAGAAGATACGCAGTATTTT. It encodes CASSPRLAGEDTQYF.

CDR3 in amino acids: CASSHEAWTYEQYF. The CDR3 DNA follows: TGCGCCAGCAGCCACGAGGCGTGGACCTACGAGCAGTACTTC. This chain joins TRBV5-1 and TRBJ2-7; D uncertain. Germline CDR1 reads SGHRS; CDR2 reads YFSETQ. Trimming removed 4 bases from V and 2 bases from J, with 13 bases in between. The CDR3 totals 14 residues.

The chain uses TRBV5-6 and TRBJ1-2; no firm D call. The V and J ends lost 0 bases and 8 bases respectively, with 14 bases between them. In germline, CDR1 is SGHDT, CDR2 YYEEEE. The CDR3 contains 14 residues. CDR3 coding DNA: TGTGCCAGCAGCTTGGGACCGGCAGGTGGGGGCTACACCTTC. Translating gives CASSLGPAGGGYTF.

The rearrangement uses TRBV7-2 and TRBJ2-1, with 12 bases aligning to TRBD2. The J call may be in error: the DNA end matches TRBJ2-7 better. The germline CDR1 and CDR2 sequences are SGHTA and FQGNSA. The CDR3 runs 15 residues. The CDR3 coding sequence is TGTGCCAGCAGCTTAATGGCTAGCGGGAGGGACGAGCAGTACTTC. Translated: CASSLMASGRDEQYF.

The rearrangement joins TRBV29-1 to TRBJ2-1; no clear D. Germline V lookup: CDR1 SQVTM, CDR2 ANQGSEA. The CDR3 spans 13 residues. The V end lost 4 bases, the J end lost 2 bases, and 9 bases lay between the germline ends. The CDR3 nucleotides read TGCAGCGTTGTTCCACGTCCCTACAATGAGCAGTTCTTC. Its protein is CSVVPRPYNEQFF.

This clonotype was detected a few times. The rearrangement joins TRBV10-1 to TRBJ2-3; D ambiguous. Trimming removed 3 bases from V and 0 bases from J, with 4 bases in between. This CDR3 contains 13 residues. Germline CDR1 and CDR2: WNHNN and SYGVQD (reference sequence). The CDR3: CASSDLSTDTQYF. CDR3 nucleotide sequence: TGCGCCAGCAGTGATCTGAGCACAGATACGCAGTATTTT.

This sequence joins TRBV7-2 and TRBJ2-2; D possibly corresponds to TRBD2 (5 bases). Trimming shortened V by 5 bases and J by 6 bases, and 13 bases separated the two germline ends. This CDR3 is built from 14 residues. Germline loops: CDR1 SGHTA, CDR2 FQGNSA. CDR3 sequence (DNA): TGTGCCAGCAGCCTCCCGGTGAGGGCCGGGGAGCTGTTTTTT. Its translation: CASSLPVRAGELFF.

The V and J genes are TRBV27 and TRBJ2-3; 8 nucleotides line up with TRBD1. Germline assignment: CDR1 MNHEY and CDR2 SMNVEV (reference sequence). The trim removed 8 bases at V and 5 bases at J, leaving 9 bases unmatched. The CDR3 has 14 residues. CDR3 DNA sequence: TGTGCCAGCCGAAACCAGGGGGCCGGAGATACGCAGTATTTT. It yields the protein CASRNQGAGDTQYF.

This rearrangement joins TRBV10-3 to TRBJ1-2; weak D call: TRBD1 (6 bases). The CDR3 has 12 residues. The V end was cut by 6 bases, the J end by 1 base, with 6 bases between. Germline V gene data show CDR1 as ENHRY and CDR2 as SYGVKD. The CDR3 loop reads CAIRDSNYGYTF. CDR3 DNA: TGTGCCATCAGGGACAGTAACTATGGCTACACCTTC.

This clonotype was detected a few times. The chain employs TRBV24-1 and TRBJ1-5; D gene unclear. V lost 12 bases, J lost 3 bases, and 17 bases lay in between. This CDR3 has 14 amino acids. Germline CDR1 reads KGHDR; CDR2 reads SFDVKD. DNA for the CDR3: TGTGCCGCCCCCCCGGGAGGCTTCAATCAGCCCCAGCATTTT. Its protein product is CAAPPGGFNQPQHF.

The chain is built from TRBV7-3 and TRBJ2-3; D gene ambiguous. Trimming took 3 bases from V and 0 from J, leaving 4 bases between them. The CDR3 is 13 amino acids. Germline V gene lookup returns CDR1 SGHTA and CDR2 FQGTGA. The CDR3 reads CASSFWSTDTQYF. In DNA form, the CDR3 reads TGTGCCAGCAGCTTTTGGAGCACAGATACGCAGTATTTT.

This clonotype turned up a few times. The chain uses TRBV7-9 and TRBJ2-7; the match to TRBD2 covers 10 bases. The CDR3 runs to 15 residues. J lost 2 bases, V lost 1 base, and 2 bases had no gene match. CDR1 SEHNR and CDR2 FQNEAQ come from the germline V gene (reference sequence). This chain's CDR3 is CASSLGTSGPYEQYF. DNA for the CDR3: TGTGCCAGCAGCTTAGGGACTAGCGGCCCCTACGAGCAGTACTTC.

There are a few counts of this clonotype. The CDR3 spells CASSLESARAPYEQYF. Written as DNA, the CDR3 is TGTGCCAGCAGCTTAGAGTCGGCACGGGCGCCCTACGAGCAGTACTTC. The J gene is TRBJ2-7, the V gene TRBV7-8; D unresolved. The V end lost 1 base, the J end lost 2 bases, and 15 bases lay between the germline ends. CDR3 size: 16 residues. The germline V gene has CDR1 SGHVS and CDR2 FQNEAQ. The full variable domain, rest sourced from reference TRBV7-8 and TRBJ2-7, is GAGVSQSPRYKVAKRGQDVALRCDPISGHVSLFWYQQALGQGPEFLTYFQNEAQLDKSGLPSDRFFAERPEGSVSTLKIQRTQQEDSAVYLCASSLESARAPYEQYFGPGTRLTVT.

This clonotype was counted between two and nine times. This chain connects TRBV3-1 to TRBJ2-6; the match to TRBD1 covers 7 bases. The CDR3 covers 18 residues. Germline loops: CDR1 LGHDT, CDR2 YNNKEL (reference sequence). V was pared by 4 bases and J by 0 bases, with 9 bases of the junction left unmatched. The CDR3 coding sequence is TGTGCCAGCAGCCTCGCACGGACAGGCAACTCTGGGGCCAACGTCCTGACTTTC. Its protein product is CASSLARTGNSGANVLTF.

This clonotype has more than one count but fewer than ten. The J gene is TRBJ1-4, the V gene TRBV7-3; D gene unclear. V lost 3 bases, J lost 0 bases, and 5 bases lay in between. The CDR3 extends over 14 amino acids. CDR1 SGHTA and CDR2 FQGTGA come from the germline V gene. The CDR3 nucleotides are TGTGCCAGCAGCTTGGGTGCAACTAATGAAAAACTGTTTTTT. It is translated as CASSLGATNEKLFF.